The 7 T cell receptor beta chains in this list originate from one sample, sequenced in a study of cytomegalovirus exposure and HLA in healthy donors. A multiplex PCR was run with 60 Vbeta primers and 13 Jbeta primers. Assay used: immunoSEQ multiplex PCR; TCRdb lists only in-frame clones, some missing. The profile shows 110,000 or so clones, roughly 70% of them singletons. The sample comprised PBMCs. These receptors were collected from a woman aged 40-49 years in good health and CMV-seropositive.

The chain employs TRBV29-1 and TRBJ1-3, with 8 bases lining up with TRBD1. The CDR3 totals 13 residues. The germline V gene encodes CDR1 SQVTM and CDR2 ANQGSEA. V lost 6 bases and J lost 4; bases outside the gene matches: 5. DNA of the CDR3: TGCAGCGTAAGGACAGGGTTGGGAAACACCATATATTTT. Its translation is CSVRTGLGNTIYF. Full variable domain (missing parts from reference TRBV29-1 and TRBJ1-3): SAVISQKPSRDICQRGTSLTIQCQVDSQVTMMFWYRQQPGQSLTLIATANQGSEATYESGFVIDKFPISRPNLTFSTLTVSNMSPEDSSIYLCSVRTGLGNTIYFGEGSWLTVV.

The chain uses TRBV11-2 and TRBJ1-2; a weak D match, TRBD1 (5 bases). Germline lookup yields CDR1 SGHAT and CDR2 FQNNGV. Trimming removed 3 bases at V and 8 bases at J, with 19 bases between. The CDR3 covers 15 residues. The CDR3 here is CASSFDRAHFYGYTF. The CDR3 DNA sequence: TGTGCCAGCAGCTTCGACAGAGCTCACTTTTACGGCTACACCTTC. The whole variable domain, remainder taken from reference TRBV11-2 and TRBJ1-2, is EAGVAQSPRYKIIEKRQSVAFWCNPISGHATLYWYQQILGQGPKLLIQFQNNGVVDDSQLPKDRFSAERLKGVDSTLKIQPAKLEDSAVYLCASSFDRAHFYGYTFGSGTRLTVV.

In nucleotides, the CDR3 is TGTGCCAGCAGCTTAGACGGGGCAACTAATGAAAAACTGTTTTTT. The encoded protein is CASSLDGATNEKLFF. The V gene is TRBV7-9, the J gene TRBJ1-4, with unresolved D. Trimming took off 1 base at V and 0 bases at J, with 6 bases between the two ends. Germline lookup yields CDR1 SEHNR and CDR2 FQNEAQ (reference sequence). The CDR3 loop spans 15 amino acids. The variable domain in full, completed from reference TRBV7-9 and TRBJ1-4, reads DTGVSQNPRHKITKRGQNVTFRCDPISEHNRLYWYRQTLGQGPEFLTYFQNEAQLEKSRLLSDRFSAERPKGSFSTLEIQRTEQGDSAMYLCASSLDGATNEKLFFGSGTQLSVL.

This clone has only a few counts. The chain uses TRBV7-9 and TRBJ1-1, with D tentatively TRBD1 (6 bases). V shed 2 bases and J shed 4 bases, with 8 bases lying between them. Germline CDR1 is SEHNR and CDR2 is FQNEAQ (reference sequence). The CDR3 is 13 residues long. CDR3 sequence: CASSLSRGTEAFF. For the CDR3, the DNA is TGTGCCAGCAGCTTAAGCAGGGGCACTGAAGCTTTCTTT.

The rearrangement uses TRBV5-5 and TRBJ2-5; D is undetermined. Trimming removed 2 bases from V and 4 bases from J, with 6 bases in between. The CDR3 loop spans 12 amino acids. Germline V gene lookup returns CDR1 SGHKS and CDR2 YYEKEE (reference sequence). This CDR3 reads CASSLTGETQYF. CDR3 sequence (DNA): TGTGCCAGCAGCTTAACGGGAGAGACCCAGTACTTC.

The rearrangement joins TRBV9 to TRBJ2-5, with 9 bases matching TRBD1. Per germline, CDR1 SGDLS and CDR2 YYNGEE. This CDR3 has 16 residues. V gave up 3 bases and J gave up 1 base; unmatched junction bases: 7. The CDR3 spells CASSGRTGVIQETQYF. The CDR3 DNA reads TGTGCCAGCAGCGGTCGGACAGGGGTCATCCAAGAGACCCAGTACTTC.

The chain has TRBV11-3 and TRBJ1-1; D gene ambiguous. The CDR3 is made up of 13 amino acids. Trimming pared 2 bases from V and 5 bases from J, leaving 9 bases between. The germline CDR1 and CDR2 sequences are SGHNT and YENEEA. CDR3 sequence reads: CASSLWAGTEAFF. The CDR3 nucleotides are TGTGCCAGCAGCTTATGGGCGGGGACTGAAGCTTTCTTT. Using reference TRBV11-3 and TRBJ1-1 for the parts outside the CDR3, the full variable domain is EAGVVQSPRYKIIEKKQPVAFWCNPISGHNTLYWYLQNLGQGPELLIRYENEEAVDDSQLPKDRFSAERLKGVDSTLKIQPAELGDSAVYLCASSLWAGTEAFFGQGTRLTVV.